The next 23 T cell receptor beta chains were all read from a single sample in a study of T cell changes during pregnancy in multiple sclerosis. Sequenced by immunoSEQ multiplex PCR; TCRdb stores in-frame clones only, minus some. The data contain roughly 34,000 clones, 90% of them seen just once; the ten biggest clones take up approximately 0.47%. The starting material was CD4+ T cells from peripheral blood mononuclear cells, obtained in the second trimester of pregnancy. The receptors stem from a female donor in good health, enrolled as a control in a pregnancy study.

The genes are TRBV7-2 and TRBJ2-7; weak D call: TRBD2 (5 bases). CDR1 is SGHTA, CDR2 FQGNSA, per germline. The V end was cut by 4 bases, the J end by 4 bases, with 11 bases between. The CDR3 runs 13 residues. The DNA of the CDR3 is TGTGCCAGCAGCTACGGACTTACTTACGAGCAGTACTTC. It translates to CASSYGLTYEQYF.

The chain couples TRBV28 to TRBJ1-5, with 8 bases that match TRBD1. J was trimmed by 6 bases and V by 10 bases; bases with no gene match: 5. The germline V gene encodes CDR1 MDHEN and CDR2 SYDVKM. This CDR3 contains 12 residues. The CDR3 spells CATQGARQPQHF. In DNA form, the CDR3 reads TGTGCCACCCAGGGGGCCCGTCAGCCCCAGCATTTT.

The CDR3 nucleotides are TGTGCCTGGAGTTCGACAGGGGAAGCTTTCTTT. Protein: CAWSSTGEAFF. This chain links TRBV30 with TRBJ1-1; the match to TRBD1 covers 7 bases. CDR3 size: 11 residues. The trim removed 2 bases at V and 8 bases at J, leaving 2 bases unmatched. From germline, CDR1 is GTSNPN and CDR2 SVGIG (reference sequence).

The rearrangement joins TRBV5-6 to TRBJ2-7; 9 nucleotides match TRBD1. The CDR3 has 15 residues. V shed 4 bases, J shed 3 bases, and the junction held 8 bases outside the gene matches. The germline V gene encodes CDR1 SGHDT and CDR2 YYEEEE. The CDR3: CASSGRNRGHYEQYF. The CDR3 DNA reads TGTGCCAGCAGCGGAAGGAACAGGGGGCACTACGAGCAGTACTTC. The variable domain in full, with the rest retrieved from reference TRBV5-6 and TRBJ2-7, is DAGVTQSPTHLIKTRGQQVTLRCSPKSGHDTVSWYQQALGQGPQFIFQYYEEEERQRGNFPDRFSGHQFPNYSSELNVNALLLGDSALYLCASSGRNRGHYEQYFGPGTRLTVT.

The rearrangement links TRBV2 to TRBJ2-3; a possible D gene is TRBD2 (6 bases). The CDR3 covers 15 residues. The germline V gene encodes CDR1 SNHLY and CDR2 FYNNEI. V was shortened by 7 bases and J by 4 bases, with 18 bases between the two germline ends. The CDR3 nucleotides are TGTGCCAGCAAGCTGAGACTAGGGGCATCAGATACGCAGTATTTT. This codes for CASKLRLGASDTQYF. Supplemented by reference TRBV2 and TRBJ2-3, the full variable domain reads EPEVTQTPSHQVTQMGQEVILRCVPISNHLYFYWYRQILGQKVEFLVSFYNNEISEKSEIFDDQFSVERPDGSNFTLKIRSTKLEDSAMYFCASKLRLGASDTQYFGPGTRLTVL.

The CDR3 reads CASSSTGAQGGELFF. The CDR3 DNA reads TGTGCCAGCAGCTCAACAGGCGCTCAGGGCGGGGAGCTGTTTTTT. The J gene is TRBJ2-2, the V gene TRBV7-6; maybe TRBD1 (5 bases). V dropped 4 bases and J dropped 7 bases, with 16 bases sitting between them. This CDR3 contains 15 residues. The germline V gene encodes CDR1 SGHVS and CDR2 FNYEAQ.

This clone showed up just once. V is TRBV6-5 and J is TRBJ1-1; D gene uncertain. V gave up 7 bases and J gave up 0 bases, with 12 bases separating them. This CDR3 region has 14 residues. Germline assignment: CDR1 MNHEY and CDR2 SVGAGI. The CDR3 sequence is CASNERRMNTEAFF. The CDR3 nucleotides read TGTGCCAGCAACGAGAGAAGAATGAACACTGAAGCTTTCTTT.

This rearrangement joins TRBV25-1 to TRBJ2-1; tentatively, D is TRBD1 (6 bases). Trimming removed 1 base from V and 4 bases from J, with 14 bases in between. Germline assignment: CDR1 MGHDK and CDR2 SYGVNS. The CDR3 covers 16 residues. The CDR3 spells CASSEFGGRGYNEQFF. CDR3 DNA: TGTGCCAGCAGTGAATTTGGGGGCCGGGGTTACAATGAGCAGTTCTTC.

The CDR3 bases are TGTGCCAGCAGCGGTGCGGGACAGGGGGCGCCTGGCTACACCTTC. This gives the protein CASSGAGQGAPGYTF. This chain uses TRBV5-6 with TRBJ1-2, with 12 nucleotides matching TRBD1. Germline values: CDR1 SGHDT, CDR2 YYEEEE. Trimming removed 4 bases from V and 7 bases from J; junction bases left unmatched: 8. The CDR3 has 15 residues. The variable domain in full, with the rest retrieved from reference TRBV5-6 and TRBJ1-2, is DAGVTQSPTHLIKTRGQQVTLRCSPKSGHDTVSWYQQALGQGPQFIFQYYEEEERQRGNFPDRFSGHQFPNYSSELNVNALLLGDSALYLCASSGAGQGAPGYTFGSGTRLTVV.

The chain employs TRBV6-6 and TRBJ2-7; D perhaps matches TRBD2 (5 bases). The ends were cut back, 6 bases at V and 6 bases at J, with 18 bases in the middle. Germline V gene lookup returns CDR1 MNHNY and CDR2 SVGAGI (reference sequence). This CDR3 has 14 amino acids. This chain's CDR3 is CASSPLAGRGEQYF. The CDR3 bases are TGTGCCAGCAGCCCCCTTGCGGGTCGGGGCGAGCAGTACTTC.

As DNA, the CDR3 is TGTGCCATCGACAACTCCTACGAGCAGTACTTC. This gives the protein CAIDNSYEQYF. The chain recombines TRBV10-3 with TRBJ2-7; D gene uncertain. Trimming shortened V by 8 bases and J by 0 bases, and 5 bases separated the two germline ends. Germline V CDR1 and CDR2: ENHRY, SYGVKD. There are 11 residues in the CDR3.

The rearrangement uses TRBV11-2 and TRBJ1-2; the match to TRBD1 covers 8 bases. This CDR3 contains 15 residues. Germline CDR1 SGHAT, CDR2 FQNNGV. The V segment lost 4 bases and the J segment 1 base; nucleotides outside the gene matches: 5. CDR3 residues: CASSSGQGGNYGYTF. CDR3 DNA sequence: TGTGCCAGCAGCTCAGGACAGGGTGGTAACTATGGCTACACCTTC.

The chain has TRBV5-6 and TRBJ1-2; tentative D call: TRBD1 (6 bases). CDR1 is SGHDT, CDR2 YYEEEE, per germline. The ends were cut back, 3 bases at V and 3 bases at J, with 18 bases in the middle. This CDR3 contains 16 residues. CDR3 protein: CASSYVSGGGDYGYTF. The CDR3 DNA reads TGTGCCAGCAGCTACGTGTCTGGAGGGGGGGACTATGGCTACACCTTC.

The CDR3 nucleotides are TGTGCCAGCAGCTTACAGACGGGAGACAATGAGCAGTTCTTC. Residues: CASSLQTGDNEQFF. The rearrangement uses TRBV7-8 and TRBJ2-1, with D perhaps matching TRBD2 (6 bases). The germline V and J ends were trimmed by 2 bases and 5 bases, with 10 bases remaining between them. Germline assignment: CDR1 SGHVS and CDR2 FQNEAQ. The CDR3 loop spans 14 amino acids.

The chain has TRBV7-7 and TRBJ2-1; 11 nucleotides line up with TRBD2. With V trimmed by 0 bases and J by 5 bases, 9 bases remained unmatched. CDR1 is SSHAT and CDR2 is FNYEAQ in the germline V gene (reference sequence). This CDR3 contains 18 residues. The CDR3 nucleotides are TGTGCCAGCAGCTTAGCGACGTTAGCGGGAGGGCTCAACAATGAGCAGTTCTTC. Translation: CASSLATLAGGLNNEQFF. Full variable domain (outside the CDR3, taken from reference TRBV7-7 and TRBJ2-1): GAGVSQSPRYKVTKRGQDVTLRCDPISSHATLYWYQQALGQGPEFLTYFNYEAQPDKSGLPSDRFSAERPEGSISTLTIQRTEQRDSAMYRCASSLATLAGGLNNEQFFGPGTRLTVL.

V and J are TRBV10-3 and TRBJ1-1; D may be TRBD1 (6 bases). The CDR3 consists of 13 residues. With 6 bases removed from V and 4 bases from J, the gap between germline ends came to 12 bases. From germline, CDR1 is ENHRY and CDR2 SYGVKD. This CDR3 is CAISSNRVTEAFF. CDR3 coding DNA: TGTGCCATCAGCTCCAACAGGGTCACTGAAGCTTTCTTT.

The V gene is TRBV28, the J gene TRBJ2-5; D remains unclear. Per germline, CDR1 MDHEN and CDR2 SYDVKM. CDR3 size: 11 residues. Trimming stripped 4 bases from V and 9 bases from J, with 9 bases between. The CDR3 protein is CASSSTFAQYF. CDR3 sequence (DNA): TGTGCCAGCAGTTCGACATTCGCCCAGTACTTC.

The table lists this clone with a few counts. The chain recombines TRBV5-8 with TRBJ2-1; 9 bases match TRBD2. This CDR3 spans 19 amino acids. Germline assignment: CDR1 SGHTS and CDR2 YDEGEE. J lost 6 bases, V lost 1 base, and 17 bases had no gene match. As DNA, the CDR3 is TGTGCCAGCAGCTTGTATCGGTCCAGCGGGAGGCCGGTCCGCAATGAGCAGTTCTTC. It yields the protein CASSLYRSSGRPVRNEQFF.

This sequence joins TRBV7-2 and TRBJ2-3; no clear D gene. The CDR3 extends over 13 amino acids. Per germline, CDR1 SGHTA and CDR2 FQGNSA. V shed 3 bases and J shed 6 bases, with 10 bases lying between them. CDR3 sequence reads: CASSFTMQDTQYF. CDR3 nucleotides: TGTGCCAGCAGCTTTACCATGCAGGATACGCAGTATTTT.

This chain joins TRBV9 and TRBJ2-3; 14 bases align to TRBD2. The CDR3 length is 21 residues. Germline V gene lookup returns CDR1 SGDLS and CDR2 YYNGEE. V was clipped by 4 bases and J by 0 bases; unmatched bases: 16. The CDR3 coding sequence is TGTGCCAGCAGCCCTGCACCGGGACTAGCGGGAGTAGGGGCTAGCACAGATACGCAGTATTTT. Translated, it gives CASSPAPGLAGVGASTDTQYF.

The chain carries TRBV11-1 and TRBJ2-1; 8 positions match TRBD2. Germline V gives CDR1 SGHAT, CDR2 FQDESV (reference sequence). This CDR3 spans 15 amino acids. V lost 5 bases and J lost 6; bases outside the gene matches: 9. CDR3 residues: CASSLPGGAFNEQFF. The CDR3 DNA follows: TGTGCCAGCAGCCTCCCGGGGGGGGCGTTCAATGAGCAGTTCTTC.

This clone turned up a few times. The V call is TRBV9, the J call TRBJ2-3; maybe TRBD2 (6 bases). The germline V gene has CDR1 SGDLS and CDR2 YYNGEE. The V end lost 3 bases, the J end lost 4 bases, and 21 bases lay between the germline ends. CDR3 length: 17 amino acids. The CDR3 reads CASSADPSGEGADTQYF. In DNA form, the CDR3 reads TGTGCCAGCAGCGCCGACCCCTCGGGGGAAGGGGCAGATACGCAGTATTTT.

The V gene is TRBV5-4, the J gene TRBJ2-3; D possibly corresponds to TRBD1 (5 bases). This CDR3 contains 17 residues. Germline values: CDR1 SGHNT, CDR2 YYREEE (reference sequence). Trimming pared 2 bases from V and 4 bases from J, leaving 20 bases between. For the CDR3, the DNA is TGTGCCAGCAGCTTCGCTCAGGGCAGGGTCGCCTCAGATACGCAGTATTTT. Residues: CASSFAQGRVASDTQYF.